Below, 22 T cell receptor beta chains from the same sample are listed, as sequenced in a study of T cells in narcolepsy. Assay used: immunoSEQ multiplex PCR; TCRdb lists only in-frame clones, some missing. The sample lists 20,000 to 25,000 clones, 80% to 90% occurring once. Sequenced input: CD45RA- memory CD4+ T cells from PBMCs. The receptors originated from a human donor with narcolepsy.

The chain combines TRBV19 with TRBJ1-1; D possibly corresponds to TRBD1 (5 bases). The CDR3 sequence is 13 residues long. Germline V gene lookup returns CDR1 LNHDA and CDR2 SQIVND (reference sequence). Trimming removed 7 bases at V and 6 bases at J, with 15 bases between. CDR3 coding DNA: TGTGCCAGTAACGAACAGGTAAGGGCTGAAGCTTTCTTT. Amino acid sequence: CASNEQVRAEAFF.

The chain recombines TRBV2 with TRBJ2-5; TRBD2 is a possible D gene (6 bases). V was pared by 8 bases and J by 5 bases, with 21 bases between. The CDR3 runs 15 residues. Germline CDR1 SNHLY, CDR2 FYNNEI. CDR3 protein: CASPKEGEGVETQYF. In nucleotides, the CDR3 is TGTGCCAGCCCGAAGGAGGGAGAGGGAGTGGAGACCCAGTACTTC.

The gene calls are TRBV19 and TRBJ2-4; 9 bases are a match to TRBD2. Germline V gives CDR1 LNHDA, CDR2 SQIVND (reference sequence). The CDR3 contains 17 residues. V was clipped by 3 bases and J by 8 bases; unmatched bases: 14. The chain's CDR3 is CASSIWASGRRVYIQYF. In DNA form, the CDR3 reads TGTGCCAGTAGTATTTGGGCAAGCGGGAGGCGGGTATACATTCAGTACTTC.

The rearrangement uses TRBV18 and TRBJ2-5, with D uncertain. Trimming cost V 3 bases and J 3 bases, with 17 bases left between them. The germline V gene encodes CDR1 KGHSH and CDR2 LQKENI. The CDR3 spans 16 residues. CDR3 region: CASSPSWTGIEETQYF. The CDR3 DNA reads as TGTGCCAGCTCACCTTCCTGGACGGGTATCGAAGAGACCCAGTACTTC. Full variable domain (rest looked up from reference TRBV18 and TRBJ2-5): NAGVMQNPRHLVRRRGQEARLRCSPMKGHSHVYWYRQLPEEGLKFMVYLQKENIIDESGMPKERFSAEFPKEGPSILRIQQVVRGDSAAYFCASSPSWTGIEETQYFGPGTRLLVL.

This clone occurred a few times. The chain recombines TRBV6-6 with TRBJ2-7, with D tentatively TRBD2 (7 bases). The V gene's germline CDR1 is MNHNY and CDR2 SVGAGI (reference sequence). Deletions cut 4 bases from V and 7 bases from J, with 17 bases between. The CDR3 has 14 amino acids. CDR3 nucleotides: TGTGCCAGCAGTTTGGGAGGGGGTTCGGAGGAGCAGTACTTC. Translating it yields CASSLGGGSEEQYF.

This chain joins TRBV18 and TRBJ2-1; no clear D gene. This CDR3 has 15 residues. V lost 6 bases and J lost 2, with 14 bases in between. Per the germline V gene, CDR1 is KGHSH and CDR2 is LQKENI. The CDR3 sequence: CASSIAGSPYNEQFF. The CDR3 nucleotides read TGTGCCAGCTCGATCGCCGGATCTCCCTACAATGAGCAGTTCTTC.

This chain links TRBV2 with TRBJ2-5, with D perhaps being TRBD1 or TRBD2 (5 bases each). Germline CDR1 reads SNHLY; CDR2 reads FYNNEI. V was clipped by 10 bases and J by 3 bases, with 15 bases between them. The CDR3 is 13 amino acids. The CDR3, as DNA: TGTGCCACCCAGAGAGGGGAGAAAGAGACCCAGTACTTC. Amino acid sequence: CATQRGEKETQYF.

V and J are TRBV7-9 and TRBJ1-2, with 9 bases aligning to TRBD1. The J segment lost 4 bases and the V segment lost 5 bases, leaving 5 bases of the junction unmatched. The CDR3 has 14 residues. The germline gives CDR1 SEHNR, CDR2 FQNEAQ (reference sequence). CDR3 nucleotides: TGTGCCAGCAGCCCGGGACAGGGCATCTATGGCTACACCTTC. Protein product: CASSPGQGIYGYTF.

This rearrangement joins TRBV18 to TRBJ2-3, with D unresolved. CDR1 KGHSH and CDR2 LQKENI come from the germline V gene. This CDR3 region has 13 residues. Trimming pared 6 bases from V and 0 bases from J, leaving 7 bases between. Here the CDR3 DNA reads TGTGCCAGCTCCCTCCAGAGCACAGATACGCAGTATTTT. The encoded protein is CASSLQSTDTQYF.

The rearrangement uses TRBV10-3 and TRBJ1-2, with 7 nucleotides matching TRBD1. Germline CDR1 and CDR2: ENHRY and SYGVKD. The CDR3 has 14 residues. After removal of 3 bases from V and 8 bases from J, the junction contained 9 bases not matched to a gene. The CDR3 region has the DNA TGTGCCATCAGTGATAAAACGACAGGGTGGGGCTACACCTTC. Its translation: CAISDKTTGWGYTF.

This clone was seen only a few times. V and J are TRBV10-2 and TRBJ2-1; D is possibly TRBD1 (5 bases). V lost 5 bases, J lost 0 bases, and 11 bases lay in between. Germline V CDR1 and CDR2: WSHSY, SAAADI. This CDR3 comprises 15 residues. CDR3 region: CASSYGQSSYNEQFF. CDR3 sequence (DNA): TGCGCCAGCAGTTACGGACAAAGCTCCTACAATGAGCAGTTCTTC.

V gene TRBV7-2 combines with J gene TRBJ1-2; no firm D call. CDR1 SGHTA and CDR2 FQGNSA come from the germline V gene. The CDR3 runs 14 residues. Trimming removed 1 base from V and 4 bases from J, with 10 bases in between. CDR3 sequence: CASSLEAVTYGYTF. Written as DNA, the CDR3 is TGTGCCAGCAGCTTAGAAGCAGTGACCTATGGCTACACCTTC.

The chain recombines TRBV7-7 with TRBJ2-3, with D unclear. Germline V gene data show CDR1 as SSHAT and CDR2 as FNYEAQ (reference sequence). V was trimmed by 5 bases and J by 6 bases, leaving 12 bases between them. CDR3 size: 13 residues. The CDR3 DNA is TGTGCCAGCAGCATGGGTGATGGGGATACGCAGTATTTT. Its protein product is CASSMGDGDTQYF.

This clone was seen a few times. This chain joins TRBV5-6 and TRBJ2-2; D assignment may be TRBD1 or TRBD2 (5 bases each). Germline CDR1 reads SGHDT; CDR2 reads YYEEEE. This CDR3 is built from 14 residues. V shed 7 bases and J shed 7 bases, with 17 bases lying between them. The CDR3 sequence: CASGWGRSGGELFF. The CDR3 coding sequence is TGTGCCAGCGGGTGGGGGAGAAGCGGCGGGGAGCTGTTTTTT. Filled out from reference TRBV5-6 and TRBJ2-2, the complete variable domain reads DAGVTQSPTHLIKTRGQQVTLRCSPKSGHDTVSWYQQALGQGPQFIFQYYEEEERQRGNFPDRFSGHQFPNYSSELNVNALLLGDSALYLCASGWGRSGGELFFGEGSRLTVL.

The rearrangement uses TRBV5-4 and TRBJ2-3; no definite D call. V was clipped by 2 bases and J by 3 bases, with 19 bases between them. There are 17 residues in the CDR3. Germline CDR1 and CDR2: SGHNT and YYREEE (reference sequence). For the CDR3, the DNA is TGTGCCAGCAGCTTCCCACAGACCCCCCTAGGGACAGATACGCAGTATTTT. It specifies CASSFPQTPLGTDTQYF. Full variable domain (outside the CDR3, taken from reference TRBV5-4 and TRBJ2-3): ETGVTQSPTHLIKTRGQQVTLRCSSQSGHNTVSWYQQALGQGPQFIFQYYREEENGRGNFPPRFSGLQFPNYSSELNVNALELDDSALYLCASSFPQTPLGTDTQYFGPGTRLTVL.

The V gene is TRBV4-1, the J gene TRBJ2-7, with D possibly TRBD2 on 5 matching bases. V was trimmed by 0 bases and J by 2 bases, leaving 11 bases between them. The CDR3 has 15 residues. CDR1 MGHRA and CDR2 YSYEKL come from the germline V gene. CDR3 region: CASSQDLAGTYEQYF. The CDR3 coding sequence is TGCGCCAGCAGCCAAGATCTGGCCGGGACCTACGAGCAGTACTTC.

V and J are TRBV4-3 and TRBJ2-1, with 8 bases that match TRBD2. The CDR3 loop spans 20 amino acids. V lost 1 base to trimming and J lost 0 bases; unmatched junction nucleotides: 14. The germline gives CDR1 LGHNA, CDR2 YSLEER. The CDR3 region is CASSQGVGSRGRTSYNEQFF. CDR3 sequence (DNA): TGCGCCAGCAGCCAAGGCGTGGGGTCCCGCGGGAGGACCTCCTACAATGAGCAGTTCTTC.

This chain connects TRBV5-6 to TRBJ2-1; 9 bases line up with TRBD2. Germline-derived CDR1 and CDR2 are SGHDT and YYEEEE. This CDR3 is built from 16 residues. Trimming at V came to 4 bases and at J to 4 bases, leaving 9 bases not matched to a gene. The CDR3 nucleotides read TGTGCCAGCAGCCAACTCGGGACTAGCTTTTACAATGAGCAGTTCTTC. Protein: CASSQLGTSFYNEQFF.

The chain is built from TRBV11-2 and TRBJ2-1; 7 positions agree with TRBD1. The CDR3 contains 15 residues. The V gene's germline CDR1 is SGHAT and CDR2 FQNNGV. The ends lost 6 bases at V and 3 bases at J; junction bases unmatched: 8. CDR3 sequence: CASSSTGDFYNEQFF. The CDR3 nucleotides are TGTGCCAGCAGTTCAACAGGGGATTTCTACAATGAGCAGTTCTTC.

This CDR3 is CSVEGLAGGGSYNEQFF. CDR3 DNA sequence: TGCAGCGTTGAAGGATTAGCGGGAGGAGGCTCCTACAATGAGCAGTTCTTC. The chain employs TRBV29-1 and TRBJ2-1; 10 bases map to TRBD2. The CDR3 spans 17 residues. V was clipped by 1 base and J by 0 bases; unmatched bases: 6. CDR1 SQVTM and CDR2 ANQGSEA come from the germline V gene.

The V gene is TRBV5-1, the J gene TRBJ2-5; a possible D gene is TRBD2 (5 bases). V was clipped by 4 bases and J by 3 bases, with 10 bases between them. The CDR3 covers 13 residues. Germline-derived CDR1 and CDR2 are SGHRS and YFSETQ. The CDR3 DNA sequence: TGCGCCAGCAGCCCGGGGATCGAAGAGACCCAGTACTTC. It translates to CASSPGIEETQYF.

This CDR3 reads CAISESGTRAGETQYF. The CDR3 coding sequence is TGTGCCATCAGTGAGTCAGGAACAAGGGCCGGGGAGACCCAGTACTTC. V is TRBV10-3 and J is TRBJ2-5; D remains ambiguous. V lost 0 bases and J 5 bases, leaving 16 bases between the germline ends. This CDR3 spans 16 amino acids. The germline V gene has CDR1 ENHRY and CDR2 SYGVKD.